This TCR beta chain was captured in a study of T cell repertoires in cytomegalovirus infection. Looking at the study overall: CMV infection plus the matching HLA type was flagged by public TCR beta signatures. Study conclusions and caveats: HLA-C-restricted CMV clonotypes gave the most frequent clonotype in two of eight donors. The cumulative frequency of public TCR beta families distinguished individuals who carried CMV together with the relevant HLA.

Trimming cost V 2 bases and J 0 bases, with 11 bases left between them. The CDR3 has 16 residues. CDR1 is SNHLY, CDR2 FYNNEI, per germline. Each CDR3 protein is one row after TCRdb ran MiXCR on the reads. The data hold approximately 910,000 distinct CDR3 sequences, with roughly 31% observed a single time. Concerning this clonotype: What it binds is unknown.

The receptor's source is a human donor in good health (CMV status not recorded). Some clones in this sample may be carry-over from other donors' samples. The rearrangement joins TRBV2 to TRBJ1-5; no reliable D call. Sequencing used cultured CD8+ T cells from PBMCs, obtained from culture after CMV antigen stimulation. The CDR3 spells CASSERADYSNQPQHF. CDR3 nucleotides: TGTGCCAGCAGTGAAAGGGCGGACTATAGCAATCAGCCCCAGCATTTT.